This T cell receptor (beta chain) derives from a study of blood T cell repertoires in COVID-19. Germline CDR1 SGHRS, CDR2 YFSETQ. Trimming shortened V by 4 bases and J by 2 bases, and 7 bases separated the two germline ends. The CDR3 runs to 13 residues. Only in-frame clones appear in the TCRdb table, and some are missing; sequencing was by immunoSEQ multiplex PCR. The profile shows roughly 72,000 clones, around 89% of them singletons. The sequenced sample consisted of peripheral blood. The chain is built from TRBV5-1 and TRBJ2-1; D unresolved. The sequence was obtained from a human donor in a cohort sampled during active COVID-19. The CDR3 DNA is TGCGCCAGCAGCCCGAGGACCTACAATGAGCAGTTCTTC. Encoded protein: CASSPRTYNEQFF.